This TCR beta chain was profiled in a study of blood T cell repertoires in COVID-19. TCRdb's table, derived via immunoSEQ multiplex PCR, lists solely in-frame clones and lacks some. The sample includes under 250,000 clones, approximately 89% of them seen just once. The specimen was PBMCs or T cells enriched from blood (not recorded which). The clonotype comes from a woman aged 40-49 years who had been exposed to COVID-19.

CDR3 coding DNA: TGTGCCAGCAGCGTAGCGACGGGGGAAACGACGGGCACTGAAGCTTTCTTT. It specifies CASSVATGETTGTEAFF. The chain combines TRBV9 with TRBJ1-1, with D perhaps matching TRBD1 (5 bases). V was trimmed by 0 bases and J by 4 bases, leaving 19 bases between them. CDR3 length: 17 amino acids. In germline, CDR1 is SGDLS, CDR2 YYNGEE.